This passage covers 10 T cell receptor beta chains from one sample sequenced in a study of T-cell memory formation after mild COVID-19. TCRdb analysed the 5' RACE reads with MiXCR anew, one entry per CDR3 protein. The repertoire has around 410,000 distinct CDR3 sequences, less than 25% of them found once; the top ten carry under 15%. The sequencing sample was made of PBMCs or a T cell subset sorted from them (not recorded which). Source of these receptors: an adult woman who had mild COVID-19 (a few samples of this study predate the infection). Cell type and time point are not known.

The rearrangement joins TRBV7-9 to TRBJ1-2, with D hard to call. The germline CDR1 and CDR2 sequences are SEHNR and FQNEAQ (reference sequence). This CDR3 comprises 14 residues. V was clipped by 5 bases and J by 6 bases, with 16 bases between them. The CDR3 reads CASSPALWEDGYTF. CDR3 DNA sequence: TGTGCCAGCAGCCCCGCCCTGTGGGAGGATGGCTACACCTTC.

In this sample, this clonotype turned up a few times. This chain links TRBV6-5 with TRBJ2-1, with 9 bases matching TRBD2. The CDR3 covers 16 residues. Germline-derived CDR1 and CDR2 are MNHEY and SVGAGI. V shed 6 bases and J 1 base; nucleotides not matched to a gene: 7. The CDR3: CASRHSGGNSYNEQFF. The CDR3 coding sequence is TGTGCCAGCAGACATAGCGGGGGAAATTCCTACAATGAGCAGTTCTTC.

This clonotype was detected only a few times. CDR3 nucleotides: TGTGCCAGCAGCTCCGTAGCGACGAGCACAGATACGCAGTATTTT. Translated, it gives CASSSVATSTDTQYF. The rearrangement uses TRBV7-9 and TRBJ2-3, with D possibly matching TRBD2 (5 bases). Trimming cost V 4 bases and J 0 bases, with 11 bases left between them. The CDR3 spans 15 residues. Germline V lookup: CDR1 SEHNR, CDR2 FQNEAQ (reference sequence).

This sequence joins TRBV7-9 and TRBJ1-1; TRBD1 matches 9 bases. The CDR3 loop spans 14 amino acids. CDR1 is SEHNR and CDR2 is FQNEAQ in the germline V gene (reference sequence). The V segment lost 5 bases and the J segment 4 bases; nucleotides outside the gene matches: 5. CDR3 sequence (DNA): TGTGCCAGCAGCCCGAAGGACAGGGGCACTGAAGCTTTCTTT. Translating it yields CASSPKDRGTEAFF.

V and J are TRBV6-5 and TRBJ2-1; 11 bases line up with TRBD2. The CDR3 loop spans 15 amino acids. Germline loops: CDR1 MNHEY, CDR2 SVGAGI. The junction had 4 bases not matched to a gene; V was cut back by 2 bases and J by 7 bases. CDR3 in amino acids: CASSYDSGGGNEQFF. Here the CDR3 DNA reads TGTGCCAGCAGTTACGATAGCGGGGGGGGTAATGAGCAGTTCTTC.

The chain links TRBV19 to TRBJ2-7, with 8 bases fitting TRBD1. V was pared by 5 bases and J by 2 bases, with 5 bases of the junction left unmatched. The CDR3 runs to 14 residues. Germline CDR1 and CDR2: LNHDA and SQIVND (reference sequence). The CDR3 loop is CASSARTGTYEQYF. CDR3 nucleotides: TGTGCCAGTAGTGCGAGGACAGGGACCTACGAGCAGTACTTC.

This clonotype appeared a single time. V usage is TRBV19 and J usage is TRBJ1-2; D uncertain. The CDR3 is 12 residues long. Germline V gene data show CDR1 as LNHDA and CDR2 as SQIVND (reference sequence). Between the trimmed V and J ends, which lost 3 bases and 7 bases, there was a span of 9 bases. The CDR3 protein is CASSISEIGYTF. CDR3 coding DNA: TGTGCCAGTAGTATTTCCGAGATTGGCTACACCTTC.

This clonotype was picked up a small number of times. The chain employs TRBV6-5 and TRBJ2-7, with a possible D match to TRBD1 (6 bases). V was clipped by 8 bases and J by 2 bases, with 13 bases between them. CDR3 length: 13 amino acids. In germline, CDR1 is MNHEY, CDR2 SVGAGI. This CDR3 is CASRRGGPYEQYF. The CDR3 region has the DNA TGTGCCAGCCGAAGAGGGGGTCCCTACGAGCAGTACTTC.

J is TRBJ2-2 and V is TRBV3-1; D gene unclear. The length of the CDR3 is 16 residues. Trimming removed 4 bases at V and 5 bases at J, with 17 bases between. The germline gives CDR1 LGHDT, CDR2 YNNKEL (reference sequence). The CDR3 sequence: CASSRSRADQTGELFF. The CDR3, as DNA: TGTGCCAGCAGCCGATCAAGGGCGGACCAAACCGGGGAGCTGTTTTTT.

This clonotype occurred a few times. This chain uses TRBV16 with TRBJ2-7; possible D gene TRBD1, 6 bases. The CDR3 is made up of 15 amino acids. V was cut by 4 bases and J by 5 bases, with 18 bases left in between. The germline V gene encodes CDR1 KGHSY and CDR2 FQNENV. CDR3: CASSLPGQGRNEQYF. In DNA form, the CDR3 reads TGTGCCAGCAGCCTTCCGGGACAAGGTCGTAACGAGCAGTACTTC.